These 10 T cell receptor beta chains share one sample of origin, sequenced in a study of OX40 agonist ivuxolimab in advanced cancers. The data were produced by immunoSEQ multiplex PCR, yet TCRdb's version contains in-frame clones alone and is incomplete. The data show roughly 76,000 clones, around 85% seen once. The input for sequencing was CD4+ or CD8+ T cells sorted from blood, taken in a trial of the OX40 agonist ivuxolimab. Source of these receptors: an adult with an advanced solid tumor such as melanoma, head and neck, liver or kidney cancer.

V usage is TRBV7-9 and J usage is TRBJ2-2; D possibly corresponds to TRBD2 (5 bases). V dropped 5 bases and J dropped 0 bases, with 16 bases sitting between them. Germline lookup yields CDR1 SEHNR and CDR2 FQNEAQ (reference sequence). This CDR3 comprises 17 residues. Written as DNA, the CDR3 is TGTGCCAGCAGCGAACGGTGGAGGAATTCGAACACCGGGGAGCTGTTTTTT. Translating it yields CASSERWRNSNTGELFF.

This sequence joins TRBV27 and TRBJ1-2; perhaps TRBD1 as D (6 bases). The V end was cut by 2 bases, the J end by 6 bases, with 19 bases between. The CDR3 loop spans 16 amino acids. Germline CDR1 reads MNHEY; CDR2 reads SMNVEV (reference sequence). In DNA form, the CDR3 reads TGTGCCAGCAGTTTAGGTTGGGGGCAACGAGGCGATGGCTACACCTTC. This codes for CASSLGWGQRGDGYTF.

V gene TRBV29-1 combines with J gene TRBJ1-1; D is possibly TRBD1 (6 bases). The CDR3 runs 13 residues. Trimming took off 7 bases at V and 3 bases at J, with 15 bases between the two ends. In germline, CDR1 is SQVTM, CDR2 ANQGSEA. The CDR3 DNA reads TGCAGCGCCGATCAGGGGCCCGACACTGAAGCTTTCTTT. Its translation: CSADQGPDTEAFF. The entire variable domain, with the rest obtained from reference TRBV29-1 and TRBJ1-1, is as follows: SAVISQKPSRDICQRGTSLTIQCQVDSQVTMMFWYRQQPGQSLTLIATANQGSEATYESGFVIDKFPISRPNLTFSTLTVSNMSPEDSSIYLCSADQGPDTEAFFGQGTRLTVV.

The rearrangement joins TRBV27 to TRBJ1-1; D may be TRBD1 (5 bases). Germline V gene sequence: CDR1 MNHEY, CDR2 SMNVEV (reference sequence). V lost 4 bases, J lost 1 base, and 13 bases lay in between. CDR3 length: 15 amino acids. CDR3: CASSWAPGTNTEAFF. Here the CDR3 DNA reads TGTGCCAGCAGTTGGGCGCCGGGGACGAACACTGAAGCTTTCTTT.

The V gene is TRBV2, the J gene TRBJ2-7, with 10 nucleotides matching TRBD2. The V and J ends lost 5 bases and 7 bases, in that order; junction bases with no gene match: 8. The CDR3 spans 14 residues. CDR1 SNHLY and CDR2 FYNNEI come from the germline V gene. The CDR3 nucleotides are TGTGCCAGCAGTAGGCCTAGCGGGAGAGGGGAGCAGTACTTC. This encodes CASSRPSGRGEQYF.

In this sample, this clone turned up a few times. CDR3 loop: CASGLVLSSGRWDTQYF. In DNA, the CDR3 is TGTGCTAGTGGTTTGGTATTGTCTAGCGGGAGGTGGGATACGCAGTATTTT. The V call is TRBV12-5, the J call TRBJ2-3; 11 nucleotides agree with TRBD2. Germline-derived CDR1 and CDR2 are LGHNT and FRNRAP. The CDR3 has 17 residues. Germline trimming cut 0 bases from V and 6 bases from J; bases unmatched to any gene: 8.

This chain joins TRBV9 and TRBJ2-1; D is unresolved. Per germline, CDR1 SGDLS and CDR2 YYNGEE. V lost 0 bases to trimming and J lost 4 bases, with 11 bases between them. This CDR3 has 15 residues. As DNA, the CDR3 is TGTGCCAGCAGCGTAGCTAGGGTAGGGTACAATGAGCAGTTCTTC. It specifies CASSVARVGYNEQFF.

This clone was seen just once. This sequence joins TRBV7-2 and TRBJ2-7; D tentatively reads TRBD1 or TRBD2 (5 bases each). The CDR3 is made up of 14 amino acids. V lost 5 bases, J lost 5 bases, and 16 bases lay in between. Germline V gives CDR1 SGHTA, CDR2 FQGNSA. CDR3 loop: CASSPVFGAHEQYF. Here the CDR3 DNA reads TGTGCCAGCAGCCCCGTTTTCGGGGCCCACGAGCAGTACTTC.

The rearrangement joins TRBV5-1 to TRBJ2-3; TRBD2 aligns across 7 bases. J was trimmed by 3 bases and V by 1 base; bases with no gene match: 11. Germline values: CDR1 SGHRS, CDR2 YFSETQ. This CDR3 is built from 17 residues. The CDR3 region is CASSLFGAGVRTDTQYF. Written as DNA, the CDR3 is TGCGCCAGCAGCTTGTTCGGGGCGGGAGTTCGTACAGATACGCAGTATTTT. The variable domain in full, with the rest retrieved from reference TRBV5-1 and TRBJ2-3, is KAGVTQTPRYLIKTRGQQVTLSCSPISGHRSVSWYQQTPGQGLQFLFEYFSETQRNKGNFPGRFSGRQFSNSRSEMNVSTLELGDSALYLCASSLFGAGVRTDTQYFGPGTRLTVL.

V is TRBV6-6 and J is TRBJ2-7, with 8 bases that match TRBD2. Losses at the gene ends were 2 bases for V and 0 bases for J; bases not matched to a gene: 3. The CDR3 contains 15 residues. In germline, CDR1 is MNHNY, CDR2 SVGAGI (reference sequence). The CDR3 DNA follows: TGTGCCAGCAGTTACAGCGGGACTAGCTCCTACGAGCAGTACTTC. Protein: CASSYSGTSSYEQYF.